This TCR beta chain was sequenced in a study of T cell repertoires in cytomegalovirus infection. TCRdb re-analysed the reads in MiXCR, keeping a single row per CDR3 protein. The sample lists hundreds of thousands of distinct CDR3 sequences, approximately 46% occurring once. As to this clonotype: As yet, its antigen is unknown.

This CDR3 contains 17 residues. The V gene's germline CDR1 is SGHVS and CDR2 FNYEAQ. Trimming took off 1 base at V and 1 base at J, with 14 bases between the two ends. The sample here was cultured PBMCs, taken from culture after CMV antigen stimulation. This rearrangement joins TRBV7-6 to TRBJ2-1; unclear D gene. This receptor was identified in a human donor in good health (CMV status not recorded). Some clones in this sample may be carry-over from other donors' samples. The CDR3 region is CASSLVSGGASYNEQFF. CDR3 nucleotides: TGTGCCAGCAGCTTAGTGAGTGGCGGAGCTTCCTACAATGAGCAGTTCTTC.